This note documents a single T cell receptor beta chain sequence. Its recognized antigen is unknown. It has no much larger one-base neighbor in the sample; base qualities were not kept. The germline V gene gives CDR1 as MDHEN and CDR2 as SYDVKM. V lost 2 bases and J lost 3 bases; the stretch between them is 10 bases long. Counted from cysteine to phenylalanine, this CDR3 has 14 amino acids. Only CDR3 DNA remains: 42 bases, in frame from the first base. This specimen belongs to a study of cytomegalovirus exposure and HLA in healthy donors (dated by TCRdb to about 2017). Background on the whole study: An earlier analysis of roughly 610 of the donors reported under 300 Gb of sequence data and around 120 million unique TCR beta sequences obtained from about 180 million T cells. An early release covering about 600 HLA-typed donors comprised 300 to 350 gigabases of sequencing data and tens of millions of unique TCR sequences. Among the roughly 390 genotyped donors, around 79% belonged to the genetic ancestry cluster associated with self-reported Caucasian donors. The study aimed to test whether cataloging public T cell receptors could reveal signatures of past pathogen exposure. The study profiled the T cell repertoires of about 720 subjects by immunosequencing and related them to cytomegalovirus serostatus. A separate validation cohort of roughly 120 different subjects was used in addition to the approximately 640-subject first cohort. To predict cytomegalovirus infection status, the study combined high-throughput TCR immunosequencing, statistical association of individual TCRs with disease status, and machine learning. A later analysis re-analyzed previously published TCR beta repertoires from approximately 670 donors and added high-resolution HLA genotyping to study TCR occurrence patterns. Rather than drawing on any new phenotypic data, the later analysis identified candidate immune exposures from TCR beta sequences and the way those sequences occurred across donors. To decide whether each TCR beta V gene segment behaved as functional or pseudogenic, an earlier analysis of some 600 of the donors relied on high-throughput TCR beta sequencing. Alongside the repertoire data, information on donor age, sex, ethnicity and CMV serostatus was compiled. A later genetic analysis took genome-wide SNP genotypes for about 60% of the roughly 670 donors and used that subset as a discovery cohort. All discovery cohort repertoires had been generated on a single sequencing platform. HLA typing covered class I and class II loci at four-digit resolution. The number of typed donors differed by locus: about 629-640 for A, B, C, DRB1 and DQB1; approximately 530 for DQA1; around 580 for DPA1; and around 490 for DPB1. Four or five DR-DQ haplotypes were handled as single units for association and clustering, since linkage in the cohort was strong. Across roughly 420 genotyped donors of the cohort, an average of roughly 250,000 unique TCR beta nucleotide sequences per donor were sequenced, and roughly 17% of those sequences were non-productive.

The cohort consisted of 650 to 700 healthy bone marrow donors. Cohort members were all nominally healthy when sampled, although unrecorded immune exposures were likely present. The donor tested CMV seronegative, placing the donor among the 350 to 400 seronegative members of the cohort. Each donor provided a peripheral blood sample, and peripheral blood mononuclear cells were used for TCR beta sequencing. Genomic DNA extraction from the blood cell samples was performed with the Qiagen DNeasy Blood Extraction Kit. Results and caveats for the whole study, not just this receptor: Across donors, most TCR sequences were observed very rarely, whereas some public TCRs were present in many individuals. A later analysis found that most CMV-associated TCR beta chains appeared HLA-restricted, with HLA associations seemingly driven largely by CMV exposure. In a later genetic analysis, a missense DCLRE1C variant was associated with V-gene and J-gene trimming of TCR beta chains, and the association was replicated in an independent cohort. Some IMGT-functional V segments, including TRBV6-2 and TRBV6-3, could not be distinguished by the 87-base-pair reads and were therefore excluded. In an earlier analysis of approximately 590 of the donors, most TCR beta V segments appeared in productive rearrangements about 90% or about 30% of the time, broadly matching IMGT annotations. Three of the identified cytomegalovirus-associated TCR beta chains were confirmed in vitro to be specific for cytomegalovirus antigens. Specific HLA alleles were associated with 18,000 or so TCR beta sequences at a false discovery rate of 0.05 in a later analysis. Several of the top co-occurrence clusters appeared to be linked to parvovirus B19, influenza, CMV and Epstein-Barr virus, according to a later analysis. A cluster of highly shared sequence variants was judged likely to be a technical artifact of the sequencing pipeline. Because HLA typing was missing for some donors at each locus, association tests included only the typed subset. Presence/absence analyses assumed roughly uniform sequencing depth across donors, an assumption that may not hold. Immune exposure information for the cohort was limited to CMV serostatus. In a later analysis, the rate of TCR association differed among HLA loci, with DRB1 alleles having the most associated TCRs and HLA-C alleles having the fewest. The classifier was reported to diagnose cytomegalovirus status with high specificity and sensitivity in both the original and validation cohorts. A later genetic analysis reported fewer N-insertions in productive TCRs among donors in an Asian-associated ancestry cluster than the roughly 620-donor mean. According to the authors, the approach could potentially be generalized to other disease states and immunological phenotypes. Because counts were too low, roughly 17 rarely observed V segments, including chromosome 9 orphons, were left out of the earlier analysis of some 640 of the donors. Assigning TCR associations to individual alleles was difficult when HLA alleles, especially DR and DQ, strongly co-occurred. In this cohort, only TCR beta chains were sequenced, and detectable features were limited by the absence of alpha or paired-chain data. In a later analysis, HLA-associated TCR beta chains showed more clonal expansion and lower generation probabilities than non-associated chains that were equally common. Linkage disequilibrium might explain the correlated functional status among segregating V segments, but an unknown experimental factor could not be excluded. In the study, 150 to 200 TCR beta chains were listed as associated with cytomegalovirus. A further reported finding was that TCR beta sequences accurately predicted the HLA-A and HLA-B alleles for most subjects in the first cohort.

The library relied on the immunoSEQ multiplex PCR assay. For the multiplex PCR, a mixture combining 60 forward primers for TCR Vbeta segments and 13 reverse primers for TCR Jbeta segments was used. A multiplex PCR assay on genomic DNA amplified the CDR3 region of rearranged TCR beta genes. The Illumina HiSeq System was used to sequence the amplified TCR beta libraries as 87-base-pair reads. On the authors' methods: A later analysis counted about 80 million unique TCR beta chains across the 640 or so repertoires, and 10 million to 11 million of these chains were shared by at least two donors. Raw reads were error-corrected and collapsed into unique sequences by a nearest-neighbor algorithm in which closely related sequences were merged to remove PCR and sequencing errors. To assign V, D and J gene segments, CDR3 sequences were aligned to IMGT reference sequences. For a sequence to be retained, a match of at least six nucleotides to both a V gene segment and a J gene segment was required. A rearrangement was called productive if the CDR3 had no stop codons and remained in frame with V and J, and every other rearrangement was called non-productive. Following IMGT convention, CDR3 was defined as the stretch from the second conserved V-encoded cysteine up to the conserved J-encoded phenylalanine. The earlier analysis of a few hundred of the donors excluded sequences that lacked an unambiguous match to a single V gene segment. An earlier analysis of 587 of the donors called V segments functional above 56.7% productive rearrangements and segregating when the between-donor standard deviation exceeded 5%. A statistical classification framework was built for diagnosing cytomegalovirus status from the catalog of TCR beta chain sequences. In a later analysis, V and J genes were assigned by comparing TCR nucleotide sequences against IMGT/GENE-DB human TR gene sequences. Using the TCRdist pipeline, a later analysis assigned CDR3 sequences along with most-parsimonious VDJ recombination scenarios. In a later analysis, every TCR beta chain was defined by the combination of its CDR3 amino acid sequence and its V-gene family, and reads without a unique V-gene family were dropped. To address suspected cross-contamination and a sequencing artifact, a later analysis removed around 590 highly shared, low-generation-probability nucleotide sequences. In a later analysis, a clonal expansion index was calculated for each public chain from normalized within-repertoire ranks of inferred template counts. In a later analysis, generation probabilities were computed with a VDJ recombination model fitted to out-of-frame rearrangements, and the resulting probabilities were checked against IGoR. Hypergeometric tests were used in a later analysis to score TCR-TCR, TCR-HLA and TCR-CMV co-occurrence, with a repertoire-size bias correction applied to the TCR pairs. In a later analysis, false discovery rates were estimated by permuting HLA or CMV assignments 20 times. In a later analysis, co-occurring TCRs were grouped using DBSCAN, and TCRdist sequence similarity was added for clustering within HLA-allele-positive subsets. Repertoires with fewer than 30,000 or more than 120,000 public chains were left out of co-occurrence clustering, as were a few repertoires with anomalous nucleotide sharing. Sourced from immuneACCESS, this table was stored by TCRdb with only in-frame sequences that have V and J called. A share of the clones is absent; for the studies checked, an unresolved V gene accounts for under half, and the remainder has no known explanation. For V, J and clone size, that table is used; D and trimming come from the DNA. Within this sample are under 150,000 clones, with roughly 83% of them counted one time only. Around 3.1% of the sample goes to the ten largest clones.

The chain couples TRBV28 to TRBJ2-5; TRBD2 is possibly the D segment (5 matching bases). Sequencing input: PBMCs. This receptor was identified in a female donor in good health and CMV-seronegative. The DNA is TGTGCCAGCAGTTTAAGTCTCGGGGAAGAGACCCAGTACTTC. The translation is CASSLSLGEETQYF. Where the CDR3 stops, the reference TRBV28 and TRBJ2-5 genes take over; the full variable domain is DVKVTQSSRYLVKRTGEKVFLECVQDMDHENMFWYRQDPGLGLRLIYFSYDVKMKEKGDIPEGYSVSREKKERFSLILESASTNQTSMYLCASSLSLGEETQYFGPGTRLLVL.